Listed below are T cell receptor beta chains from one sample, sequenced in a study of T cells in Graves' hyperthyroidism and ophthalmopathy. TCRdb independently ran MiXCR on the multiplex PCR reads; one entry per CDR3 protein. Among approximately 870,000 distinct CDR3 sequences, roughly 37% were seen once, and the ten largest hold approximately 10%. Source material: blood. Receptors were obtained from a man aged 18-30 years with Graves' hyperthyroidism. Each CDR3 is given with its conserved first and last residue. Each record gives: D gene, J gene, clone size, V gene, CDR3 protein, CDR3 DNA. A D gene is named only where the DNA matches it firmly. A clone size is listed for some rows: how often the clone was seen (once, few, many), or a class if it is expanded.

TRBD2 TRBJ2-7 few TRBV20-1 CSASRLAGFAEQYF TGCAGTGCTAGTCGACTAGCGGGATTCGCCGAGCAGTACTTC
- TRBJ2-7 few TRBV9 CASSVGIHEQYF TGTGCCAGCAGCGTCGGGATTCACGAGCAGTACTTC
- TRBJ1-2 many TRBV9 CASSAPLLHGYTF TGTGCCAGCAGCGCCCCCTTGCTTCATGGCTACACCTTC
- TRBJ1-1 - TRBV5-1 CASSSNFLNTEAFF TGCGCCAGCAGCTCGAACTTCTTGAACACTGAAGCTTTCTTT
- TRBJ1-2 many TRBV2 CASQGQNYGYTF TGTGCCAGCCAGGGACAAAACTATGGCTACACCTTC
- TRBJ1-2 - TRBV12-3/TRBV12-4 CASSSLREGYTF TGTGCCAGCAGCTCGCTCAGGGAAGGCTACACCTTC
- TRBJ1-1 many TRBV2 CASREGTSNTEAFF TGTGCCAGCCGGGAAGGGACGTCTAACACTGAAGCTTTCTTT
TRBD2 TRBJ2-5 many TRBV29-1 CSVSVGLAGQETQYF TGCAGCGTTTCGGTAGGACTAGCGGGGCAAGAGACCCAGTACTTC
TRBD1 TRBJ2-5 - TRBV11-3 CASSSLQGPETQYF TGTGCCAGCAGCTCCCTACAGGGGCCAGAGACCCAGTACTTC
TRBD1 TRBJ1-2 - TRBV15 CATSSPTGGYGYTF TGTGCCACCAGCAGCCCCACAGGGGGCTATGGCTACACCTTC
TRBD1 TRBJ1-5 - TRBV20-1 CSARSGDRDVQPQHF TGCAGTGCTAGGTCAGGGGACAGGGACGTTCAGCCCCAGCATTTT
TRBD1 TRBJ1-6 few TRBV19 CASARTGDNSPLHF TGTGCCAGTGCAAGGACAGGGGATAATTCACCCCTCCACTTT
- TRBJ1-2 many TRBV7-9 CASSSPHGYTF TGTGCCAGCAGCTCCCCCCATGGCTACACCTTC
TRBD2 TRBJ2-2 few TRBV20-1 CSARDRREGLSGELFF TGCAGTGCTAGAGATAGGAGGGAGGGCCTGTCCGGGGAGCTGTTTTTT
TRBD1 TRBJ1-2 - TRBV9 CASSYTGGDYGYTF TGTGCCAGCAGTTACACAGGGGGTGACTATGGCTACACCTTC
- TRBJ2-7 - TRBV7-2 CASSPFDYEQYF TGTGCCAGCAGCCCTTTCGACTACGAGCAGTACTTC
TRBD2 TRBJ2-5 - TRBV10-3 CATGGTYQETQYF TGTGCCACCGGGGGGACGTACCAAGAGACCCAGTACTTC
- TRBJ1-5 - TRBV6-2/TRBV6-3 CASSYSGDRNQPQHF TGTGCCAGCAGTTACTCTGGGGATCGTAATCAGCCCCAGCATTTT
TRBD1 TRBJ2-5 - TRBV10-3 CAQTGTGRVQQETQYF TGTGCCCAAACCGGGACAGGGAGAGTTCAACAAGAGACCCAGTACTTC
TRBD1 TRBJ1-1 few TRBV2 CASRGGAGYSLAFF TGTGCCAGCAGAGGGGGCGCAGGGTACTCTCTAGCTTTCTTT
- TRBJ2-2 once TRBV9 CASSVESPGRRTGELFF TGTGCCAGCAGCGTAGAGTCCCCAGGGCGAAGAACCGGGGAGCTGTTTTTT
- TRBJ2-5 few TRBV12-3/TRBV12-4 CASSKLLQETQYF TGTGCCAGCAGTAAACTACTTCAAGAGACCCAGTACTTC
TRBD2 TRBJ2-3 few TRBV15 CATSGFSGSTDTQYF TGTGCCACCAGCGGCTTTAGCGGGAGCACAGATACGCAGTATTTT
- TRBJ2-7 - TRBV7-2 CASWVVAYEQYF TGTGCCAGCTGGGTCGTTGCCTACGAGCAGTACTTC
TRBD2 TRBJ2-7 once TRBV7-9 CAISLEAGPREQYF TGTGCCATCAGCTTAGAAGCGGGGCCACGCGAGCAGTACTTC
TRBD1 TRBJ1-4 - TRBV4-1 CASSQEQGSGEKLFF TGCGCCAGCAGCCAGGAACAGGGGTCAGGGGAAAAACTGTTTTTT
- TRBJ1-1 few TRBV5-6 CASSRFSGVNTEAFF TGTGCCAGCAGCCGATTTTCGGGAGTGAACACTGAAGCTTTCTTT
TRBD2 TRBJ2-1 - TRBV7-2 CASSPRGLAERYSEQFF TGTGCCAGCAGCCCGCGGGGACTAGCGGAACGTTACAGTGAGCAGTTCTTC
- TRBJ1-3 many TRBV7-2 CASSSVTAGNTIYF TGTGCCAGCAGCTCAGTAACAGCTGGAAACACCATATATTTT